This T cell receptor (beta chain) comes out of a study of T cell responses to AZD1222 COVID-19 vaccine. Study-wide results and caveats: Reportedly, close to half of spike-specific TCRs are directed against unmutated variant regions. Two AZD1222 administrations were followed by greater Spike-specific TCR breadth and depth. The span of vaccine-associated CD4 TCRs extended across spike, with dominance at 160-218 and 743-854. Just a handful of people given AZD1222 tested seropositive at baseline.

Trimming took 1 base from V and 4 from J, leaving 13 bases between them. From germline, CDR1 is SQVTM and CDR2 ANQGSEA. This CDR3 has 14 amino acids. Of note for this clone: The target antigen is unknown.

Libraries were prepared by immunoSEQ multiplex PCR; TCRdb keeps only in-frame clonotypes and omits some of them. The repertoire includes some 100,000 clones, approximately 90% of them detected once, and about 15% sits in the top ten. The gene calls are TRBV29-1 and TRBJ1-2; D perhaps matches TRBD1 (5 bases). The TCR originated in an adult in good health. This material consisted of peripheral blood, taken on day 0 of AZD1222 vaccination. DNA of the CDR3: TGCAGCGTTGAAGTATTGACAGCAGGCTATGGCTACACCTTC. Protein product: CSVEVLTAGYGYTF. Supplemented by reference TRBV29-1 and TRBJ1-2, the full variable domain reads SAVISQKPSRDICQRGTSLTIQCQVDSQVTMMFWYRQQPGQSLTLIATANQGSEATYESGFVIDKFPISRPNLTFSTLTVSNMSPEDSSIYLCSVEVLTAGYGYTFGSGTRLTVV.